The T cell receptor beta chain described here comes from a study of CD8+ T cells in alopecia areata. Study findings and constraints: Patients showed less clear TCR sequence sharing than mice, possibly partly because of HLA diversity.

RNA extraction was followed by reverse transcription into cDNA, which acted as the sequencing template. Repertoires were generated with immunoSEQ multiplex PCR, while TCRdb's copy carries only in-frame clones and drops some. The profile shows more than 90,000 clones, 60% of them singletons. The treatment was: oral pan-JAK inhibitor, 5-10 mg twice daily. Details on this clone: Antigen unknown.

Germline V gene lookup returns CDR1 SGDLS and CDR2 YYNGEE. After removal of 3 bases from V and 2 bases from J, the junction contained 6 bases not matched to a gene. The CDR3 spans 15 residues. The chain is built from TRBV9 and TRBJ2-3; 7 bases agree with TRBD1. The TCR originated in a human donor with alopecia areata. The sample in question was CD8+ T cells sorted from blood, obtained between weeks 55 and 65, from a patient treated with tofacitinib. The CDR3 DNA sequence: TGTGCCAGCAGCGAAAACAGGGGACCCACAGATACGCAGTATTTT. This translates into CASSENRGPTDTQYF.